The rows below give T cell receptor beta chains drawn from one sample of a study of shared clonotypes between healthy human individuals. Assay used: immunoSEQ multiplex PCR; TCRdb lists only in-frame clones, some missing. The sample has a few million clones; approximately 95% are singletons. The sample taken for sequencing was naive CD4+ T cells from PBMCs. These receptors all come from a man aged 18 to 29 in good health. Some clones in this sample may be carry-over from other donors' samples. The CDR3 runs from the conserved cysteine through the conserved F or W. Fields, in order: D gene, clone size, J gene, V gene, CDR3 DNA, CDR3 protein. The D gene is left open where the match is weak. Clone size is not always given. Where it is, it says once, few, many or a class for expanded clones.

>TRBD1|-|TRBJ1-3|TRBV6-5
TGTGCCAGCAGAACGACAGGGGGGTCTGGAAACACCATATATTTT
CASRTTGGSGNTIYF
>-|once|TRBJ1-4|TRBV6-1
TGTGCCAGCAGTGAAGTGGCCCTTGAAAAACTGTTTTTT
CASSEVALEKLFF
>-|-|TRBJ2-7|TRBV15
TGTGCCACCACAAGACCGGGATTCTCCTACGAGCAGTACTTC
CATTRPGFSYEQYF
>-|-|TRBJ2-7|TRBV29-1
TGCAGCGTCGGAGGTGGGGGCGAGCAGTACTTC
CSVGGGGEQYF
>-|-|TRBJ1-1|TRBV20-1
TGCAGTGCTAGATGGGACACTGAAGCTTTCTTT
CSARWDTEAFF
>-|-|TRBJ2-7|TRBV9
TGTGCCAGCAGCGTACAAGAGAACTACGAGCAGTACTTC
CASSVQENYEQYF
>-|-|TRBJ1-4|TRBV5-8
TGTGCCAGCAGCTTGGTTGGGATCGAAAAACTGTTTTTT
CASSLVGIEKLFF
>TRBD2|-|TRBJ2-1|TRBV7-9
TGTGCCAGCAGCTTGGGACTAGCGGGAGTTCGCGATGAGCAGTTCTTC
CASSLGLAGVRDEQFF
>TRBD1|once|TRBJ1-1|TRBV20-1
TGCAGTGCTGGGACAGGGGAAGCTTTCTTT
CSAGTGEAFF
>-|once|TRBJ2-7|TRBV5-1
TGCGCCAGCAGCTTAGGGGCCGCTGTCCACGAGCAGTACTTC
CASSLGAAVHEQYF
>-|-|TRBJ2-5|TRBV10-2
TGCGCCACCGGGACGGGACAAGAGACCCAGTACTTC
CATGTGQETQYF
>-|-|TRBJ1-3|TRBV5-1
TGCGCCAGCAGCTTGGACAGGGTTGGAAACACCATATATTTT
CASSLDRVGNTIYF
>-|once|TRBJ1-2|TRBV11-2
TGTGCCAGCAGCTTAATACCGGACAGAGACCACTATGGCTACACCTTC
CASSLIPDRDHYGYTF
>-|-|TRBJ2-3|TRBV29-1
TGCAGCGTTGCCCCCCCGGCAGATACGCAGTATTTT
CSVAPPADTQYF
>-|-|TRBJ2-1|TRBV5-1
TGCGCCAGCAGGGAGTTTGTCGACAATGAGCAGTTCTTC
CASREFVDNEQFF
>-|-|TRBJ2-2|TRBV2
TGTGCCAGCAGTGAACGCGGACGGGTGGACGGGGAGCTGTTTTTT
CASSERGRVDGELFF
>TRBD1|-|TRBJ1-2|TRBV27
TGTGCCGAAAAGTTAGGACAGGGGGCCTCTAACTATGGCTACACCTTC
CAEKLGQGASNYGYTF
>-|-|TRBJ1-2|TRBV27
TGTGCCAGCAGTTTATCACGCTACAACTATGGCTACACCTTC
CASSLSRYNYGYTF
>TRBD2|-|TRBJ2-1|TRBV14
TGTGCCAGCAGCCCACGACTAGCGGGACCCAATGAGCAGTTCTTC
CASSPRLAGPNEQFF
>TRBD1|-|TRBJ2-7|TRBV19
TGTGCCAGTAGTATCAGAGGGACAGATTTTTACGAGCAGTACTTC
CASSIRGTDFYEQYF
>-|-|TRBJ2-7|TRBV30
TGTGCCTGGAGAACGGGACTCCTGTGGAGGAACGAGCAGTACTTC
CAWRTGLLWRNEQYF
>-|few|TRBJ1-1|TRBV18
TGTGCCAGCTCACCATCCTCTGGCGGGGGGACTGAAGCTTTCTTT
CASSPSSGGGTEAFF
>-|-|TRBJ1-1|TRBV6-6
TGTGCCAGCAGTGACCACCCGGCACCAAAGGAAGCTTTCTTT
CASSDHPAPKEAFF
>-|-|TRBJ2-7|TRBV28
TGTGCCTCACGGGGATCCCCCCTCGAGCAGTACTTC
CASRGSPLEQYF
>-|-|TRBJ1-2|TRBV5-1
TGCGCCAGCAGCCCCCCCGAGAGCTATGGCTACACCTTC
CASSPPESYGYTF
>-|-|TRBJ1-2|TRBV7-2
TGTGCCAGCAGCTTTTTGTGGGGGCATGGCTACACCTTC
CASSFLWGHGYTF
>-|-|TRBJ2-7|TRBV30
TGTGCCTGGAGTGTAAGTGGGGGCGGCAAGCAGTACTTC
CAWSVSGGGKQYF
>-|-|TRBJ1-5|TRBV28
TGTGCCAGCAGCCCGGGCGCAGGGCTCGTTCAGCCCCAGCATTTT
CASSPGAGLVQPQHF
>TRBD1|-|TRBJ2-2|TRBV28
TGTGCCATCACACAGACAGGGCTCACCGGGGAGCTGTTTTTT
CAITQTGLTGELFF
>-|-|TRBJ2-6|TRBV11-2
TGTGCCAGCAGCCTCTTAGGGGTCTCTGGGGCCAACGTCCTGACTTTC
CASSLLGVSGANVLTF
>TRBD1|-|TRBJ1-1|TRBV28
TGTGCCAGCAGTTCGCCCACTTCCGGGACAGTGAACACTGAAGCTTTCTTT
CASSSPTSGTVNTEAFF
>-|-|TRBJ1-1|TRBV7-2
TGTGCCAGCAGCTTAGGAAGAGGGAACACTGAAGCTTTCTTT
CASSLGRGNTEAFF
>-|once|TRBJ2-7|TRBV27
TGTGCCAGCAGTCCTACCTTTGTAGGGCAGAGCTCCTACGAGCAGTACTTC
CASSPTFVGQSSYEQYF
>-|-|TRBJ2-5|TRBV4-2
TGTGCCAGCAGCCAAGCCAGACAAGAGACCCAGTACTTC
CASSQARQETQYF
>TRBD1|once|TRBJ1-2|TRBV10-2
TGCGCCAGCAGTGAGTCCTCGGACAGGGGTCGCTACACCTTC
CASSESSDRGRYTF
>-|-|TRBJ2-3|TRBV2
TGTGCCAGCAGTGAAGTATTGCCTGCAGATACGCAGTATTTT
CASSEVLPADTQYF